Below are 24 T cell receptor beta chains sequenced from a single sample in a study of blood T cell repertoires in COVID-19. Clones were read by immunoSEQ multiplex PCR, and TCRdb kept only the in-frame ones, dropping some. Of some 210,000 clones listed, 65% to 85% are singletons. The sample comprised PBMCs or T cells enriched from blood (not recorded which). The receptors stem from a man aged 30 to 39 with acute COVID-19.

The chain employs TRBV30 and TRBJ1-5; TRBD1 aligns across 8 bases. V shed 6 bases, J shed 0 bases, and the junction held 7 bases outside the gene matches. Germline V gene sequence: CDR1 GTSNPN, CDR2 SVGIG (reference sequence). This CDR3 contains 15 residues. CDR3 sequence (DNA): TGTGCCTGCACGACAGGGGAATATAGCAATCAGCCCCAGCATTTT. Its translation is CACTTGEYSNQPQHF.

The chain has TRBV23-1 and TRBJ2-5; perhaps TRBD1 as D (6 bases). TRBV23-1 is given ORF status, its function remaining uncertain. The CDR3 runs to 16 residues. V dropped 3 bases and J dropped 2 bases, with 16 bases sitting between them. CDR3 sequence: CASSHHRQAGQETQYF. DNA for the CDR3: TGCGCCAGCAGTCATCATAGACAGGCAGGACAAGAGACCCAGTACTTC.

Concerning this clone: Other DNA sequences in the same sample also yield this CDR3. The V call is TRBV30, the J call TRBJ1-5, with 8 bases that match TRBD1. The CDR3 runs to 13 residues. Germline values: CDR1 GTSNPN, CDR2 SVGIG (reference sequence). Losses at the gene ends were 0 bases for V and 5 bases for J; bases not matched to a gene: 0. DNA for the CDR3: TGTGCCTGGAGTGTACAGGGGGATCAGCCCCAGCATTTT. This codes for CAWSVQGDQPQHF.

As concerns this clone: Other DNA sequences in this sample translate to the same CDR3. The chain couples TRBV6-1 to TRBJ1-5; D possibly corresponds to TRBD1 (6 bases). The CDR3 totals 13 residues. Trimming removed 3 bases at V and 4 bases at J, with 7 bases between. Germline values: CDR1 MNHNS, CDR2 SASEGT. This CDR3 reads CASSDRGNQPQHF. In nucleotides, the CDR3 is TGTGCCAGCAGTGACAGGGGTAATCAGCCCCAGCATTTT.

This clone has more than one count but fewer than ten. The chain joins TRBV29-1 to TRBJ1-2, with 8 bases fitting TRBD1. This CDR3 comprises 13 residues. With 7 bases clipped from V and 3 bases from J, the junction kept 7 bases outside the gene matches. CDR1 is SQVTM and CDR2 is ANQGSEA in the germline V gene. The CDR3 nucleotides read TGCAGCGCTAGGACAGGGATGGACTATGGCTACACCTTC. Translated, it gives CSARTGMDYGYTF.

This clone was detected only once. The V call is TRBV29-1, the J call TRBJ1-2; 10 positions agree with TRBD1. Germline V gene sequence: CDR1 SQVTM, CDR2 ANQGSEA. CDR3 length: 14 residues. After removal of 7 bases from V and 0 bases from J, the junction contained 5 bases not matched to a gene. CDR3 coding DNA: TGCAGCGCCACTGGGACAGGGGCTAACTATGGCTACACCTTC. Its protein product is CSATGTGANYGYTF.

V is TRBV4-2 and J is TRBJ2-1; no firm D call. The CDR3 is 13 residues long. Germline V CDR1 and CDR2: LGHNA, YNFKEQ. V was trimmed by 0 bases and J by 16 bases, leaving 16 bases between them. CDR3 loop: CASSQDLARVHFF. CDR3 bases: TGTGCCAGCAGCCAAGATCTTGCCCGGGTACACTTCTTC.

V is TRBV27 and J is TRBJ2-1, with TRBD2 matching 12 bases. This CDR3 spans 19 amino acids. Per the germline V gene, CDR1 is MNHEY and CDR2 is SMNVEV (reference sequence). Unmatched junction bases numbered 13, after V lost 4 bases and J lost 3 bases. CDR3 DNA sequence: TGTGCCAGCAGTTCCCCTGCCGATCTAGCGGGGGGGAGCTACAATGAGCAGTTCTTC. It codes for CASSSPADLAGGSYNEQFF.

The chain links TRBV5-1 to TRBJ2-4, with 10 nucleotides matching TRBD1. Germline CDR1 and CDR2: SGHRS and YFSETQ. With V trimmed by 4 bases and J by 6 bases, 4 bases remained unmatched. This CDR3 contains 14 residues. The CDR3: CASSPGTGVNIQYF. CDR3 nucleotides: TGCGCCAGCAGCCCGGGGACAGGGGTAAACATTCAGTACTTC.

This clone showed up just a few times. CDR3 in DNA: TGCGCCAGCAGCTTGAGGGGACAGGGAACAGATACGCAGTATTTT. It codes for CASSLRGQGTDTQYF. V gene TRBV5-1 combines with J gene TRBJ2-3; TRBD1 matches at 9 bases. V lost 1 base, J lost 3 bases, and 3 bases stayed unmatched. CDR3 length: 15 amino acids. Germline V CDR1 and CDR2: SGHRS, YFSETQ.

This clone was detected only once. The chain uses TRBV5-1 and TRBJ1-1, with TRBD1 matching 9 bases. The CDR3 is 16 residues long. Germline V lookup: CDR1 SGHRS, CDR2 YFSETQ. After removal of 4 bases from V and 0 bases from J, the junction contained 7 bases not matched to a gene. As DNA, the CDR3 is TGCGCCAGCAGCCCCTACAGGGGGCGCATGAACACTGAAGCTTTCTTT. This gives the protein CASSPYRGRMNTEAFF.

Turning to this clone: Other DNA sequences in the same sample also yield this CDR3. The chain recombines TRBV5-1 with TRBJ2-5; D uncertain. The CDR3 has 13 residues. V was clipped by 0 bases and J by 1 base, with 4 bases between them. Looked up from germline, CDR1 is SGHRS and CDR2 is YFSETQ. The CDR3 spells CASSLGLQETQYF. In DNA form, the CDR3 reads TGCGCCAGCAGCTTGGGACTCCAAGAGACCCAGTACTTC.

A few counts support this clone. The V and J genes are TRBV4-1 and TRBJ1-1; possibly TRBD1 for D (5 bases). The CDR3 is made up of 14 amino acids. In germline, CDR1 is MGHRA, CDR2 YSYEKL. V was pared by 0 bases and J by 5 bases, with 10 bases between. CDR3 coding DNA: TGCGCCAGCAGCCAAGAGCAGGGTCTGACTGAAGCTTTCTTT. It specifies CASSQEQGLTEAFF.

The chain couples TRBV6-5 to TRBJ2-5; maybe TRBD1 (5 bases). The germline V gene has CDR1 MNHEY and CDR2 SVGAGI. The length of the CDR3 is 15 residues. Between the trimmed V and J ends, which lost 1 base and 1 base, there was a span of 10 bases. The CDR3 DNA reads TGTGCCAGCAGTTACTGGTCAGGGTCCCAAGAGACCCAGTACTTC. Protein: CASSYWSGSQETQYF.

The gene calls are TRBV9 and TRBJ1-3, with TRBD1 matching 10 bases. Trimming cost V 3 bases and J 4 bases; bases outside gene matches: 10. CDR3 size: 17 residues. Germline CDR1 and CDR2: SGDLS and YYNGEE. The CDR3 nucleotides are TGTGCCAGCAGCGGGTCCACCGGGACAGGGGCCGGAAACACCATATATTTT. Its translation: CASSGSTGTGAGNTIYF.

The chain recombines TRBV7-3 with TRBJ1-6; weak D call: TRBD1 (5 bases). With 2 bases removed from V and 7 bases from J, the gap between germline ends came to 9 bases. The germline V gene encodes CDR1 SGHTA and CDR2 FQGTGA. CDR3 length: 14 residues. The CDR3 nucleotides read TGTGCCAGCAGCTTACAGGGATGGAATTCACCCCTCCACTTT. It specifies CASSLQGWNSPLHF.

The chain employs TRBV6-2 or TRBV6-3 and TRBJ1-1, with D unclear. The germline V gene has CDR1 MNHEY and CDR2 SVGEGT. V was shortened by 5 bases and J by 4 bases, with 14 bases between the two germline ends. This CDR3 has 14 residues. CDR3 DNA sequence: TGTGCCAGCAGTCCGACCGCACGCGGCACTGAAGCTTTCTTT. It yields the protein CASSPTARGTEAFF.

The chain employs TRBV11-2 and TRBJ1-1, with D possibly being TRBD1 (6 bases). V was clipped by 1 base and J by 7 bases, with 7 bases between them. Germline values: CDR1 SGHAT, CDR2 FQNNGV. The CDR3 has 12 residues. Here the CDR3 DNA reads TGTGCCAGCAGCTTAGTAGGGGGTGAAGCTTTCTTT. It codes for CASSLVGGEAFF.

CDR3 nucleotide sequence: TGTGCCAGCAGTTCACTAGCTTCCAGCTCCTACGAGCAGTACTTC. Its protein is CASSSLASSSYEQYF. V gene TRBV5-4 combines with J gene TRBJ2-7, with D tentatively TRBD2 (6 bases). This CDR3 contains 15 residues. Per germline, CDR1 SGHNT and CDR2 YYREEE (reference sequence). Trimming cost V 5 bases and J 0 bases, with 15 bases left between them.

The CDR3 DNA sequence: TGTGCCAGCAGCTTAACCGGGACACCTAACACCGGGGAGCTGTTTTTT. It specifies CASSLTGTPNTGELFF. The chain is built from TRBV7-3 and TRBJ2-2; tentative D call: TRBD1 (6 bases). Germline CDR1 and CDR2: SGHTA and FQGTGA. The CDR3 is 16 amino acids. V was trimmed by 0 bases and J by 2 bases, leaving 10 bases between them.

The chain employs TRBV12-3 or TRBV12-4 and TRBJ2-2, with D unresolved. The CDR3 spans 13 residues. Trimming removed 5 bases at V and 6 bases at J, with 10 bases between. The CDR3 sequence: CASSPDRAGELFF. The CDR3 region has the DNA TGTGCCAGCAGTCCGGATCGGGCCGGGGAGCTGTTTTTT.

The DNA of the CDR3 is TGCGCCAGCAGCTTGGAGGGCGACACAGCGGGTCAGCCCCAGCATTTT. This encodes CASSLEGDTAGQPQHF. The chain has TRBV5-1 and TRBJ1-5; D remains unclear. The CDR3 consists of 16 residues. Germline V lookup: CDR1 SGHRS, CDR2 YFSETQ. The V and J ends lost 0 bases and 6 bases respectively, with 16 bases between them.

The chain employs TRBV6-2 or TRBV6-3 and TRBJ2-5; 7 nucleotides line up with TRBD1. V shed 1 base, J shed 5 bases, and the junction held 13 bases outside the gene matches. This CDR3 region has 17 residues. The germline CDR1 and CDR2 sequences are MNHEY and SVGEGT. CDR3 residues: CASSYFIRRLQGETQYF. The CDR3 nucleotides are TGTGCCAGCAGTTACTTCATCCGGCGCTTACAGGGGGAGACCCAGTACTTC.

This chain joins TRBV27 and TRBJ1-2, with D possibly matching TRBD1 (6 bases). This CDR3 spans 18 amino acids. The V and J ends lost 3 bases and 7 bases respectively, with 27 bases between them. Germline CDR1 and CDR2: MNHEY and SMNVEV (reference sequence). This CDR3 is CASSLTGTAKIQGGGYTF. The DNA for the CDR3 is TGTGCCAGCAGTTTGACAGGCACGGCGAAGATCCAAGGAGGTGGCTACACCTTC.